A selection of T cell receptor beta chains follows, all from one sample in a study of Graves' ophthalmopathy and Graves' hyperthyroidism. TCRdb redid the calling of the multiplex PCR reads with MiXCR, one entry per CDR3 protein. This sample has over a million distinct CDR3 sequences, with 35% to 45% found just once. The sample consisted of peripheral blood or thyroid tissue (not recorded which). The source of these receptors is an adult man with Graves' hyperthyroidism. The CDR3 runs from the conserved cysteine through the conserved F or W. The order of the fields is J gene, clone size, V gene, CDR3 protein. Not all rows give a size; the values are once, few, many and, for expanded clones, a class.

j_call: TRBJ2-7; clone_size: many; v_call: TRBV19; cdr3_aa: CASSPHPDREQYF
j_call: TRBJ2-7; clone_size: few; v_call: TRBV25-1; cdr3_aa: CARSSGSNYEQYF
j_call: TRBJ2-2; clone_size: .; v_call: TRBV12-3/TRBV12-4; cdr3_aa: CASRPRLENTGELFF
j_call: TRBJ1-2; clone_size: .; v_call: TRBV12-3/TRBV12-4; cdr3_aa: CASSQGISNYGYTF
j_call: TRBJ1-6; clone_size: .; v_call: TRBV10-3; cdr3_aa: CAISESPWNSPLHF
j_call: TRBJ1-2; clone_size: many; v_call: TRBV24-1; cdr3_aa: CATSDLGTAGGYTF
j_call: TRBJ2-5; clone_size: .; v_call: TRBV12-3/TRBV12-4; cdr3_aa: CASSLGLDQPQYF
j_call: TRBJ2-3; clone_size: .; v_call: TRBV7-2; cdr3_aa: CASSSDFTDTQYF
j_call: TRBJ2-5; clone_size: many; v_call: TRBV29-1; cdr3_aa: CSVGPPSEKTQYF
j_call: TRBJ2-7; clone_size: .; v_call: TRBV2; cdr3_aa: CASSADGSLAYEQYF
j_call: TRBJ2-5; clone_size: .; v_call: TRBV20-1; cdr3_aa: CSAIRGRGETQYF
j_call: TRBJ1-1; clone_size: .; v_call: TRBV2; cdr3_aa: CAFRTGERFGAFF
j_call: .; clone_size: once; v_call: TRBV7-2; cdr3_aa: CASSLATGTMGKQFF
j_call: TRBJ1-1; clone_size: many; v_call: TRBV19; cdr3_aa: CASSPGQVSTEAFF
j_call: TRBJ2-6; clone_size: .; v_call: TRBV10-2; cdr3_aa: CASSGVAAEYTGANVLTF
j_call: TRBJ1-2; clone_size: .; v_call: TRBV5-6; cdr3_aa: CASSLRLGGRANYGYTF
j_call: TRBJ1-5; clone_size: many; v_call: TRBV19; cdr3_aa: CASSPTSPSFGNQPQHF
j_call: TRBJ2-6; clone_size: .; v_call: TRBV11-2; cdr3_aa: CASSWTGANVLTF
j_call: TRBJ2-5; clone_size: many; v_call: TRBV5-1; cdr3_aa: CASSSGTGRKETQYF
j_call: TRBJ2-7; clone_size: few; v_call: TRBV7-8; cdr3_aa: CASSYVPEREKGEQYF
j_call: TRBJ2-7; clone_size: .; v_call: TRBV9; cdr3_aa: CASSVDLTGQGKNYEQYF
j_call: TRBJ2-2; clone_size: many; v_call: TRBV10-3; cdr3_aa: CAISDATISGELFF
j_call: TRBJ1-2; clone_size: few; v_call: TRBV3-1; cdr3_aa: CASSPLGSYGYTF
j_call: TRBJ2-7; clone_size: many; v_call: TRBV7-8; cdr3_aa: CASSPGYSYEQYF
j_call: TRBJ1-2; clone_size: many; v_call: TRBV19; cdr3_aa: CASSLSWQEVYGYTF
j_call: TRBJ1-4; clone_size: .; v_call: TRBV10-3; cdr3_aa: CAIRGPTNEKLFF
j_call: TRBJ2-3; clone_size: .; v_call: TRBV27; cdr3_aa: CASSPGLAGPTQYF
j_call: TRBJ1-2; clone_size: few; v_call: TRBV2; cdr3_aa: CASSPPDRIRHGYTF
j_call: TRBJ2-7; clone_size: .; v_call: TRBV2; cdr3_aa: CASSQTGAQYEQYF
j_call: TRBJ1-6; clone_size: .; v_call: TRBV19; cdr3_aa: CASSIATGVSPLHF
j_call: TRBJ2-5; clone_size: many; v_call: TRBV5-4; cdr3_aa: CASSFSGVMEETQYF
j_call: TRBJ2-6; clone_size: many; v_call: TRBV7-2; cdr3_aa: CASSRLGPPLEPYSGANVLTF
j_call: .; clone_size: .; v_call: TRBV10-1; cdr3_aa: CASSERGPLEQYF
j_call: TRBJ2-7; clone_size: .; v_call: TRBV20-1; cdr3_aa: CSARGRLFPEQYF
j_call: TRBJ2-5; clone_size: .; v_call: TRBV10-3; cdr3_aa: CAIRPWGEETQYF
j_call: TRBJ2-3; clone_size: many; v_call: TRBV7-4; cdr3_aa: CASSLGASGTDTQYF
j_call: TRBJ2-5; clone_size: many; v_call: TRBV6-1; cdr3_aa: CASTPQFTGRKTQYF
j_call: TRBJ2-3; clone_size: many; v_call: TRBV15; cdr3_aa: CATSRVAGQGWDTQYF
j_call: TRBJ1-4; clone_size: .; v_call: TRBV7-3; cdr3_aa: CASSSAKGASEKLFF
j_call: TRBJ2-5; clone_size: many; v_call: TRBV7-8; cdr3_aa: CASSPRTDTETQYF
j_call: TRBJ2-6; clone_size: few; v_call: TRBV20-1; cdr3_aa: CSARDAQSNFLAGANVLTF
j_call: TRBJ1-6; clone_size: .; v_call: TRBV6-2/TRBV6-3; cdr3_aa: CASSLRDRGLNSPLHF
j_call: TRBJ2-7; clone_size: .; v_call: TRBV29-1; cdr3_aa: CSGTGVYEQYF
j_call: TRBJ1-2; clone_size: .; v_call: TRBV6-6; cdr3_aa: CASSSRQVNYGYTF
j_call: TRBJ2-7; clone_size: .; v_call: TRBV20-1; cdr3_aa: CSAGGRRSSYEQYF
j_call: TRBJ2-6; clone_size: many; v_call: TRBV10-3; cdr3_aa: CAISEGRAKSSGANVLTF
j_call: TRBJ2-5; clone_size: many; v_call: TRBV29-1; cdr3_aa: CSVVGFRGRGEETQYF
j_call: TRBJ1-1; clone_size: .; v_call: TRBV27; cdr3_aa: CASNEGGAVTEAFF
j_call: TRBJ1-5; clone_size: .; v_call: TRBV5-8; cdr3_aa: CASSLEDRSNSNQPQHF
j_call: TRBJ2-7; clone_size: .; v_call: TRBV4-3; cdr3_aa: CASSQDRESSYEQYF
j_call: TRBJ2-5; clone_size: many; v_call: TRBV20-1; cdr3_aa: CSAQLDRVETQYF
j_call: TRBJ1-2; clone_size: many; v_call: TRBV19; cdr3_aa: CASSFATPENYGYTF
j_call: TRBJ2-5; clone_size: many; v_call: TRBV14; cdr3_aa: CASSQGAPGHSQETQYF
j_call: TRBJ2-5; clone_size: many; v_call: TRBV7-2; cdr3_aa: CASSLNRFQETQYF
j_call: TRBJ2-3; clone_size: .; v_call: TRBV7-8; cdr3_aa: CASSLPGQGRGDTQYF
j_call: TRBJ1-4; clone_size: once; v_call: TRBV30; cdr3_aa: CAWTHGTGNEKLFF
j_call: TRBJ2-7; clone_size: few; v_call: TRBV10-2; cdr3_aa: CASSQDRDRGGEQYF